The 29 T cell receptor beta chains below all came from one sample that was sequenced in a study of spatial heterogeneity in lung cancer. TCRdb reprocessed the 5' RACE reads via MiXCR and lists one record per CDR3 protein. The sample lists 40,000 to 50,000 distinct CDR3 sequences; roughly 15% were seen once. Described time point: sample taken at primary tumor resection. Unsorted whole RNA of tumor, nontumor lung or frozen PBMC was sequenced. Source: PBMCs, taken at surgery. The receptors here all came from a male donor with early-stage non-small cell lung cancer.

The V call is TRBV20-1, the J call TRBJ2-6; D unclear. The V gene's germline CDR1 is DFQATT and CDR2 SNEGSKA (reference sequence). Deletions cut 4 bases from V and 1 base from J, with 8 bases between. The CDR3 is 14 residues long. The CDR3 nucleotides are TGCAGTGCTAATAGGTTATCTGGGGCCAACGTCCTGACTTTC. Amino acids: CSANRLSGANVLTF.

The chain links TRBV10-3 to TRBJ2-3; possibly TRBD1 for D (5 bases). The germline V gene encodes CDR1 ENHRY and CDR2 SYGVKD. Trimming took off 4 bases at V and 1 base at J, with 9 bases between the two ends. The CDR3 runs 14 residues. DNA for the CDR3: TGTGCCATCAGTGTAGCAGGGCGCACAGATACGCAGTATTTT. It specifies CAISVAGRTDTQYF.

The CDR3: CASSSLTGGTAETQYF. CDR3 nucleotides: TGCGCCAGCAGCTCGTTGACAGGGGGCACGGCGGAGACCCAGTACTTC. This sequence joins TRBV5-1 and TRBJ2-5; TRBD1 matches 10 bases. V shed 3 bases, J shed 5 bases, and the junction held 10 bases outside the gene matches. The CDR3 totals 16 residues. Germline V gene data show CDR1 as SGHRS and CDR2 as YFSETQ.

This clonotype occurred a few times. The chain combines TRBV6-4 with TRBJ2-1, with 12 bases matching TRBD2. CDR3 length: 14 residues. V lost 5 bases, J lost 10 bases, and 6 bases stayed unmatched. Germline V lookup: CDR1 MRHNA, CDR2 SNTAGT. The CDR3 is CASSRLAGAHEQFF. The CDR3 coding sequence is TGTGCCAGCAGTCGACTAGCGGGAGCTCACGAGCAGTTCTTC.

The CDR3: CAWSGGFSGNEQFF. The CDR3 DNA reads TGTGCCTGGTCAGGGGGCTTCAGTGGAAATGAGCAGTTCTTC. V is TRBV30 and J is TRBJ2-1; 8 nucleotides agree with TRBD1. This CDR3 is 14 amino acids long. The germline gives CDR1 GTSNPN, CDR2 SVGIG (reference sequence). V lost 5 bases to trimming and J lost 7 bases; unmatched junction nucleotides: 10.

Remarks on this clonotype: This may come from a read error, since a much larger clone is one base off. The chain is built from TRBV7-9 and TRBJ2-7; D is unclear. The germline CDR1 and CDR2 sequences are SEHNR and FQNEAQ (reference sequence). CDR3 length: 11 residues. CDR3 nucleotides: TGTACCAGCAGCTACCAGGTGGAGCAGTACTTC. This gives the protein CTSSYQVEQYF.

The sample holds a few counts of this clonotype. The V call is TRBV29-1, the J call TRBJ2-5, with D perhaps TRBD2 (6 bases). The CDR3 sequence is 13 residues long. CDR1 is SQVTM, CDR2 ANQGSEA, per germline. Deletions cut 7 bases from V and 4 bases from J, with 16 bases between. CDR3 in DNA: TGCAGCGCCCAGACTAGTTCGGGAGAGACCCAGTACTTC. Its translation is CSAQTSSGETQYF. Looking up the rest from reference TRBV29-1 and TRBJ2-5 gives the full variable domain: SAVISQKPSRDICQRGTSLTIQCQVDSQVTMMFWYRQQPGQSLTLIATANQGSEATYESGFVIDKFPISRPNLTFSTLTVSNMSPEDSSIYLCSAQTSSGETQYFGPGTRLLVL.

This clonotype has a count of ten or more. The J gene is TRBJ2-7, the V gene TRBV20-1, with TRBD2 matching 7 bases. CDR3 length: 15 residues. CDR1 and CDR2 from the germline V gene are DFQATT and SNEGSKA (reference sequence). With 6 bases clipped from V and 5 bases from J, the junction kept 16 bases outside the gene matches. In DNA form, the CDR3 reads TGCAGTGCAGAAGGGGAGGGCGGTCGCCGGGACGAGCAGTACTTC. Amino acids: CSAEGEGGRRDEQYF.

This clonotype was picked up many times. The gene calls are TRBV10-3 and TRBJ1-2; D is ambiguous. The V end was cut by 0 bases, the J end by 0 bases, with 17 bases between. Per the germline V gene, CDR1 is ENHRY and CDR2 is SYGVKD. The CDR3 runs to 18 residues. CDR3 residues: CAISESSVERWSNYGYTF. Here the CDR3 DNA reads TGTGCCATCAGTGAGTCATCCGTCGAGCGATGGTCTAACTATGGCTACACCTTC.

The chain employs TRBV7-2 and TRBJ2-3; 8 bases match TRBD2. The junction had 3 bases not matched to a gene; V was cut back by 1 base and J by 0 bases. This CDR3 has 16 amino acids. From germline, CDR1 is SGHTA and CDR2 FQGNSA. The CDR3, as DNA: TGTGCCAGCAGCTTAGTAGCGGGACCTAGCACAGATACGCAGTATTTT. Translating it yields CASSLVAGPSTDTQYF.

The CDR3 loop reads CATSRPGQGSYEQYF. The CDR3 bases are TGTGCCACCAGCAGACCGGGACAGGGAAGCTACGAGCAGTACTTC. The chain recombines TRBV15 with TRBJ2-7; TRBD1 agrees at 9 bases. The V and J ends lost 2 bases and 3 bases, in that order; junction bases with no gene match: 5. Germline V lookup: CDR1 LNHNV, CDR2 YYDKDF (reference sequence). This CDR3 comprises 15 residues. The entire variable domain, with the rest obtained from reference TRBV15 and TRBJ2-7, is as follows: DAMVIQNPRYQVTQFGKPVTLSCSQTLNHNVMYWYQQKSSQAPKLLFHYYDKDFNNEADTPDNFQSRRPNTSFCFLDIRSPGLGDTAMYLCATSRPGQGSYEQYFGPGTRLTVT.

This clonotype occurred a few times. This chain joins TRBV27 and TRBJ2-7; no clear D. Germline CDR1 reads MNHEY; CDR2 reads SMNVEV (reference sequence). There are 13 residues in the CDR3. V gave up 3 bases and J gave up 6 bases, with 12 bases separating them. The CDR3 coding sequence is TGTGCCAGCAGTTTCGGGCTTTTCACCGAGCAGTACTTC. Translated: CASSFGLFTEQYF.

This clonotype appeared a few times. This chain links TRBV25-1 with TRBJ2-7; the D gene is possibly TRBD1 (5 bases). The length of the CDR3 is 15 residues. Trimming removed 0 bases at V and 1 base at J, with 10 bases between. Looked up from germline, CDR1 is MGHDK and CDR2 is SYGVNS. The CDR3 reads CASSEYGQGSYEQYF. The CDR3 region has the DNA TGTGCCAGCAGTGAATATGGCCAGGGTTCCTACGAGCAGTACTTC.

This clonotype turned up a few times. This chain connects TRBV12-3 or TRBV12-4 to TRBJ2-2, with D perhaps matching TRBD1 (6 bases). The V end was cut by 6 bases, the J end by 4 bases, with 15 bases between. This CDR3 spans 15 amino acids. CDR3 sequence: CASSSFGQRTGELFF. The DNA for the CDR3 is TGTGCCAGCAGCAGTTTTGGACAGCGCACCGGGGAGCTGTTTTTT.

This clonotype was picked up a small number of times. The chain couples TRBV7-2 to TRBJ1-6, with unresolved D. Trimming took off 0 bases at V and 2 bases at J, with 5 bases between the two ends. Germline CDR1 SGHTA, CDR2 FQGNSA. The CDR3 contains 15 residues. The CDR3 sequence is CASSLAGAYNSPLHF. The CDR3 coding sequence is TGTGCCAGCAGCTTAGCGGGAGCCTATAATTCACCCCTCCACTTT.

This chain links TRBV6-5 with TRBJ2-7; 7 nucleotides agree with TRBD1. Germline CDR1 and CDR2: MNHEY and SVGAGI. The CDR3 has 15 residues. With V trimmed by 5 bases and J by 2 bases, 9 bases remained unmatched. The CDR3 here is CASSLRTGNAYEQYF. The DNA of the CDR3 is TGTGCCAGCAGTCTCAGGACAGGAAATGCCTACGAGCAGTACTTC.

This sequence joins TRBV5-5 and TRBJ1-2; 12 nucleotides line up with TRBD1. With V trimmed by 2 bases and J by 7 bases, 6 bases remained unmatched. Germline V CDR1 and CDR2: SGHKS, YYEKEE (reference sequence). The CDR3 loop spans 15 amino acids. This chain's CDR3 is CASSFTGTGGSGYTF. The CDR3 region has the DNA TGTGCCAGCAGCTTCACCGGGACAGGGGGCTCTGGCTACACCTTC.

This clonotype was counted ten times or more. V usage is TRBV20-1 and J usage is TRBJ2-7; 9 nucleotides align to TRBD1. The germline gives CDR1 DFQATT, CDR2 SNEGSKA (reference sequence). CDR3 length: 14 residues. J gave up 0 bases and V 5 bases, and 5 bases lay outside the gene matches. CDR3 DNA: TGCAGTGCTTCCGGGACAGGGACCTCCTACGAGCAGTACTTC. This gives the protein CSASGTGTSYEQYF.

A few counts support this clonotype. For the CDR3, the DNA is TGTGCCAGCAGCTTAGATTTTTGGGGGTATGGCTACACCTTC. Its translation is CASSLDFWGYGYTF. The chain carries TRBV7-9 and TRBJ1-2; maybe TRBD1 (5 bases). The V gene lost 1 base and the J gene lost 5 bases, with 11 bases spanning the gap. The CDR3 has 14 amino acids. The germline CDR1 and CDR2 sequences are SEHNR and FQNEAQ (reference sequence).

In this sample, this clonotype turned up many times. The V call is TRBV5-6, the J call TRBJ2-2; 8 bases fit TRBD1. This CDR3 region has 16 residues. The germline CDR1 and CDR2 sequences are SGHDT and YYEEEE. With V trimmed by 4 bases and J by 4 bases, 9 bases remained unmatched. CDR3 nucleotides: TGTGCCAGCAGCCACGGACAGGGTGTCCCCACCGGGGAGCTGTTTTTT. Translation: CASSHGQGVPTGELFF. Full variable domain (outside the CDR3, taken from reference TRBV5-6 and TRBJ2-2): DAGVTQSPTHLIKTRGQQVTLRCSPKSGHDTVSWYQQALGQGPQFIFQYYEEEERQRGNFPDRFSGHQFPNYSSELNVNALLLGDSALYLCASSHGQGVPTGELFFGEGSRLTVL.

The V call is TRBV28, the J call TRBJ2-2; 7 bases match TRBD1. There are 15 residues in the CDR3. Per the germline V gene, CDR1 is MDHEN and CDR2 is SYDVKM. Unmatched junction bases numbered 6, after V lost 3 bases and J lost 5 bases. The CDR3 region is CASSLSDRLTGELFF. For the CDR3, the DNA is TGTGCCAGCAGTTTGTCGGACAGGTTGACCGGGGAGCTGTTTTTT.

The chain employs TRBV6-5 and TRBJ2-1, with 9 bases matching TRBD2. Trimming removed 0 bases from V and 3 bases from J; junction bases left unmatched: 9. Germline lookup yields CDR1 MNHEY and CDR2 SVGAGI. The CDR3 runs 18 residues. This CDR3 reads CASSYSASGAAHYNEQFF. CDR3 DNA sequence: TGTGCCAGCAGTTACTCAGCTAGCGGGGCCGCGCACTACAATGAGCAGTTCTTC.

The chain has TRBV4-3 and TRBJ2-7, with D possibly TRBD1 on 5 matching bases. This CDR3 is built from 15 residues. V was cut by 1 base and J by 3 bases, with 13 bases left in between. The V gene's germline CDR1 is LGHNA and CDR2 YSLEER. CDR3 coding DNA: TGCGCCAGCAGCCAAGCGGCAGGCGGACACTACGAGCAGTACTTC. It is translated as CASSQAAGGHYEQYF.

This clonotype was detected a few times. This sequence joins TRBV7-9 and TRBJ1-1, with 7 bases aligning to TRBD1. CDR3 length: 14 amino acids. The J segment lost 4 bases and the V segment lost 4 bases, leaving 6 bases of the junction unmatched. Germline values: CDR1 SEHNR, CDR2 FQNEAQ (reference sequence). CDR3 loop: CASSYGQVGTEAFF. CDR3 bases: TGTGCCAGCAGCTACGGACAGGTTGGCACTGAAGCTTTCTTT. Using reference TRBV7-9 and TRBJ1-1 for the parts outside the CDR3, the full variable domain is DTGVSQNPRHKITKRGQNVTFRCDPISEHNRLYWYRQTLGQGPEFLTYFQNEAQLEKSRLLSDRFSAERPKGSFSTLEIQRTEQGDSAMYLCASSYGQVGTEAFFGQGTRLTVV.

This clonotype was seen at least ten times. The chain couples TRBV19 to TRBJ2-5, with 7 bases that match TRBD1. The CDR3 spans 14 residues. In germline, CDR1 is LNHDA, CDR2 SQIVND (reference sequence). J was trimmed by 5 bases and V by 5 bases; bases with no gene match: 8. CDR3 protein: CASSPSTGWETQYF. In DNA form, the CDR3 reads TGTGCCAGTAGTCCCTCGACAGGGTGGGAGACCCAGTACTTC.

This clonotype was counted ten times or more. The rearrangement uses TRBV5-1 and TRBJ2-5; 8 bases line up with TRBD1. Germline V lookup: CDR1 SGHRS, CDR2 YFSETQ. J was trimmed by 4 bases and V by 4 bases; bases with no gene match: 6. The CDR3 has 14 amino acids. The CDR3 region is CASSAAGGRETQYF. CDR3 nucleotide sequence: TGCGCCAGCAGCGCCGCAGGGGGCCGAGAGACCCAGTACTTC.

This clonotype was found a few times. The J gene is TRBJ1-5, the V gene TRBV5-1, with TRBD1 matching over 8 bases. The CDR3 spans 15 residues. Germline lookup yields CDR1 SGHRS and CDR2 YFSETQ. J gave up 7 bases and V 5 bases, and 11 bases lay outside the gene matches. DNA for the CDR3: TGCGCCAGCAGTCTGACAGGGGAGACGGAACAGCCCCAGCATTTT. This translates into CASSLTGETEQPQHF. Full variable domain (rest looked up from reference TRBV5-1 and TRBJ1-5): KAGVTQTPRYLIKTRGQQVTLSCSPISGHRSVSWYQQTPGQGLQFLFEYFSETQRNKGNFPGRFSGRQFSNSRSEMNVSTLELGDSALYLCASSLTGETEQPQHFGDGTRLSIL.

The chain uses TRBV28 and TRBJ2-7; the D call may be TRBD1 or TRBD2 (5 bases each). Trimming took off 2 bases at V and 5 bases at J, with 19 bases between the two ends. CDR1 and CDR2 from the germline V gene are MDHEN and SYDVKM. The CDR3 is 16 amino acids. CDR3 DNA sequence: TGTGCCAGCAGTTTACCATACCCCGGGACGGGCGACGAGCAGTACTTC. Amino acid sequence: CASSLPYPGTGDEQYF. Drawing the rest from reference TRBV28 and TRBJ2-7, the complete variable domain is DVKVTQSSRYLVKRTGEKVFLECVQDMDHENMFWYRQDPGLGLRLIYFSYDVKMKEKGDIPEGYSVSREKKERFSLILESASTNQTSMYLCASSLPYPGTGDEQYFGPGTRLTVT.

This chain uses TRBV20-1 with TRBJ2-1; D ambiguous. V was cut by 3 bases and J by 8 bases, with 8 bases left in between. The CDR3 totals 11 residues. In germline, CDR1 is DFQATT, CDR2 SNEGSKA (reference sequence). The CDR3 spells CSASSNDEQFF. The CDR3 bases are TGCAGTGCTAGTAGCAATGATGAGCAGTTCTTC.